This TCR beta chain was profiled in a study of T cells in Graves' hyperthyroidism and ophthalmopathy. In germline, CDR1 is LGHNA, CDR2 YNFKEQ. This CDR3 is 16 amino acids long. Trimming cost V 0 bases and J 5 bases, with 16 bases left between them. There are a few counts of this clonotype. Its antigen is unknown. Study conclusions and caveats: Stable hyperthyroidism and ophthalmopathy were separated using 13 V-J signatures. The majority of expanded thyroid clonotypes above 0.001 also appeared in blood.

Amplified TCR beta CDR3 regions derived from RNA transcripts. HTBI primers were employed in a first-round RT-PCR of the TCR CDR3. MiXCR, applied by TCRdb to the multiplex PCR reads, yields one record per CDR3 protein. The data show under 400,000 distinct CDR3 sequences, with around 15% seen just once and about 21% held by the top ten. Material: blood. J is TRBJ1-1 and V is TRBV4-2; D perhaps matches TRBD1 (5 bases). The TCR sequence derives from an older woman with Graves' ophthalmopathy. CDR3 DNA sequence: TGTGCCAGCAGCCAAGATTGGGGCCAGTCAATTACTGAAGCTTTCTTT. It specifies CASSQDWGQSITEAFF.